These T cell receptor beta chains were read from a single sample in a study of blood T cell repertoires in COVID-19. Generated by immunoSEQ multiplex PCR, the TCRdb table keeps only in-frame clones and is missing some. The repertoire consists of tens of thousands of clones, with around four fifths occurring once and the leading ten covering roughly 20%. Sequences were obtained from peripheral blood. The receptors originated from an elderly man with active or convalescent COVID-19. CDR3s include the opening cysteine and the closing phenylalanine or tryptophan. D genes are given only for firm matches. Clone size is shown for a subset of rows, as once, few, many or a class of expanded clone.

D gene	V gene	clone size	J gene	CDR3 DNA	CDR3 protein
NA	TRBV19	NA	TRBJ2-3	TGTGCCAGCGCCCGGATGAGGGCCGGGACAGATACGCAGTATTTT	CASARMRAGTDTQYF
NA	TRBV12-3/TRBV12-4	NA	TRBJ2-2	TGTGCCAGCAGCTTTTCTGTCGGGGAGCTGTTTTTT	CASSFSVGELFF
NA	TRBV18	NA	TRBJ2-1	TGTGCCAGCTCACCACTTTTGCGGGGATCCTACAATGAGCAGTTCTTC	CASSPLLRGSYNEQFF
NA	TRBV2	few	TRBJ2-7	TGTGCCATCAGCGGGTGGTGGGAGCAGTACTTC	CAISGWWEQYF
NA	TRBV7-3	few	TRBJ2-1	TGTGCCAGCAGCCATCGACGGGGAAACAATGAGCAGTTCTTC	CASSHRRGNNEQFF
NA	TRBV19	few	TRBJ2-1	TGTGCCAGTAGTTTGGCGGCCCGGGACAATGAGCAGTTCTTC	CASSLAARDNEQFF
NA	TRBV24-1	NA	TRBJ2-2	TGTGCCACCAGTGATTTGCTACCCAGGGGGAACACCGGGGAGCTGTTTTTT	CATSDLLPRGNTGELFF
NA	TRBV7-8	NA	TRBJ2-3	TGTGCCAGCAGCCCCAACACAGATACGCAGTATTTT	CASSPNTDTQYF
NA	TRBV28	NA	TRBJ1-2	TGTGCCATCAAAGTTTTATCGGGGAGCAACTATGGCTACACCTTC	CAIKVLSGSNYGYTF
NA	TRBV12-3/TRBV12-4	NA	TRBJ2-7	TGTGCCAGCAGTTCCGGGGCCTACGAGCAGTACTTC	CASSSGAYEQYF
TRBD1	TRBV13	NA	TRBJ2-1	TGTGCCAGCAGCAAACGGGACAGGGCTGTTGAGCAGTTCTTC	CASSKRDRAVEQFF
NA	TRBV14	NA	TRBJ1-3	TGTGCCAGCAGCCTCTTTCAGGGCTCTGGAAACACCATATATTTT	CASSLFQGSGNTIYF
NA	TRBV5-1	once	TRBJ1-2	TGCGCCAGCAGCCCGACCACAGTGAAGTTCGGCTACACCTTC	CASSPTTVKFGYTF
NA	TRBV7-6	NA	TRBJ2-3	TGTGCCAGCAGCTTAGCGGTCAGGCAGGGTAGTGATACGCAGTATTTT	CASSLAVRQGSDTQYF
NA	TRBV10-3	large	TRBJ2-7	TGTGCCACCGCGGGACCATACGAGCAGTACTTC	CATAGPYEQYF
NA	TRBV30	NA	TRBJ2-3	TGTGCCTGGAGTGGACAGGATACGCAGTATTTT	CAWSGQDTQYF
TRBD2	TRBV4-3	NA	TRBJ2-7	TGCGCCAGCAGCCAACTAGCGGGGGGGAATTACGAGCAGTACTTC	CASSQLAGGNYEQYF
TRBD2	TRBV4-1	few	TRBJ2-1	TGCGCCAGCAGCCAAGCTGAGCGGGGGGACAATGAGCAGTTCTTC	CASSQAERGDNEQFF
TRBD1	TRBV2	NA	TRBJ2-2	TGTGCCAGCACTCCGGGACAGGGGGATAGCGGGGAGCTGTTTTTT	CASTPGQGDSGELFF
NA	TRBV2	NA	TRBJ2-5	TGTGCCAGCAGTGGGGAGGAGACCCAGTACTTC	CASSGEETQYF
NA	TRBV19	NA	TRBJ2-4	TGTGCCAGTAATGAGGGGGACGTCCTCAAAAACATTCAGTACTTC	CASNEGDVLKNIQYF
TRBD2	TRBV19	once	TRBJ2-1	TGTGCCAGTAGTATAGATCAAAGAAGGGTAGCGGGAAGAAATGAGCAGTTCTTC	CASSIDQRRVAGRNEQFF
TRBD1	TRBV7-2	NA	TRBJ1-2	TGTGCCAGCAGCACCAGGACAGGGATCGAATATGGCTACACCTTC	CASSTRTGIEYGYTF
TRBD1	TRBV5-8	NA	TRBJ2-3	TGTGCCAGCAGCTTGGGGACCGGGACAGGGTTTTCAGATACGCAGTATTTT	CASSLGTGTGFSDTQYF
NA	TRBV7-9	NA	TRBJ2-3	TGTGCCAGCAGCCAGGTCGAGAGCACAGATACGCAGTATTTT	CASSQVESTDTQYF
TRBD2	TRBV7-2	NA	TRBJ2-1	TGTGCCAGCAGCCCGCTAGCGGGGGGGCGTGGTGAGCAGTTCTTC	CASSPLAGGRGEQFF
NA	TRBV11-2	NA	TRBJ1-6	TGTGCCAGCAGCTTGACTAGGGCCAGGAATTCACCCCTCCACTTT	CASSLTRARNSPLHF
NA	TRBV6-5	NA	TRBJ1-4	TGTGCCAGCAGTCCCCGGGAAGGCGGGCGAAAACTGTTTTTT	CASSPREGGRKLFF
TRBD1	TRBV7-2	NA	TRBJ1-4	TGTGCCAGCAGCTTTTCCGGGACAGGGGGGGAAAAACTGTTTTTT	CASSFSGTGGEKLFF
NA	TRBV6-6	NA	TRBJ2-7	TGTGCCAGCAGTTACTCGGCAGGGCCTGGTATGGAGCAGTACTTC	CASSYSAGPGMEQYF
TRBD1	TRBV5-4	NA	TRBJ1-1	TGTGCCAGCAGCAACCCCGTTGGAGACAGGGGGAACACTGAAGCTTTCTTT	CASSNPVGDRGNTEAFF
NA	TRBV7-3	NA	TRBJ2-3	TGTGCCAGCAGCTCCAGACTCCTAGGCACATATACGCAGTATTTT	CASSSRLLGTYTQYF
NA	TRBV9	NA	TRBJ2-7	TGTGCCAGCAGCCCTTCCCGGGGAGAGCAGCAGTACTTC	CASSPSRGEQQYF
TRBD1	TRBV19	NA	TRBJ1-2	TGTGCCAGTAGTATAGCGGGCAGGGGGAATTATGACTACACCTTC	CASSIAGRGNYDYTF
NA	TRBV27	NA	TRBJ2-3	TGTGCCAGCAGTTTGGTCAGAAGCACAGATACGCAGTATTTT	CASSLVRSTDTQYF
NA	TRBV19	NA	TRBJ1-1	TGTGCCAGTAGTATCCCAGGGAGGGTGAGCGAAGCTTTCTTT	CASSIPGRVSEAFF
NA	TRBV5-4	NA	TRBJ2-2	TGTGCCAGCAGCTTGGTCCAAAACACCGGGGAGCTGTTTTTT	CASSLVQNTGELFF
TRBD2	TRBV7-2	NA	TRBJ2-2	TGTGCCAGCTTAGCGGGGAGGAACACCGGGGAGCTGTTTTTT	CASLAGRNTGELFF
NA	TRBV7-8	large	TRBJ1-4	TGTGCCAGCAGCAAAGGCCAGGGTAGGAATGAAAAACTGTTTTTT	CASSKGQGRNEKLFF
TRBD1	TRBV14	NA	TRBJ2-2	TGTGCCAGCAGCCAAGACTTCCGGGACAGGGGCACGGGCACCGGGGAGCTGTTTTTT	CASSQDFRDRGTGTGELFF
NA	TRBV11-2	NA	TRBJ2-1	TGTGCCAGCAGCTTACGGGAGCTCGATCGGGGTGAGCAGTTCTTC	CASSLRELDRGEQFF
TRBD1	TRBV6-6	NA	TRBJ1-4	TGTGCCAGCAGAGCGGAACTAGGGGGCGGTAATGAAAAACTGTTTTTT	CASRAELGGGNEKLFF
NA	TRBV4-1	NA	TRBJ2-2	TGCGCCAGCAGCCCTAGGGGCGGGGTCAACACCGGGGAGCTGTTTTTT	CASSPRGGVNTGELFF
TRBD2	TRBV30	NA	TRBJ2-1	TGTGCCTGCAACAAAGGGAGCGGGAGAGAAGAGCAGTTCTTC	CACNKGSGREEQFF
TRBD2	TRBV5-1	NA	TRBJ2-1	TGCGCCAGCAGCTATGGAGCGGGAGGAAAGGATGAGCAGTTCTTC	CASSYGAGGKDEQFF
TRBD1	TRBV28	NA	TRBJ2-7	TGTGCCAGCAGTCCAGGACAGGACAGCTCCTACGAGCAGTACTTC	CASSPGQDSSYEQYF
TRBD1	TRBV6-5	NA	TRBJ1-2	TGTGCCAGCAGTTACTCCGGACAGGCCCTTTCGTTC	CASSYSGQALSF
TRBD1	TRBV2	large	TRBJ2-7	TGTGCCAGCAGCGAATCAGGGGGTTTGACCTACGAGCAGTACTTC	CASSESGGLTYEQYF
TRBD2	TRBV7-8	NA	TRBJ2-3	TGTGCCAGCAGCCCCAGCGGGGAAACGCAGTATTTT	CASSPSGETQYF
TRBD1	TRBV2	NA	TRBJ2-3	TGTGCCAACAAACTGGGACAGGGATACACAGATACGCAGTATTTT	CANKLGQGYTDTQYF
NA	TRBV14	NA	TRBJ1-1	TGTGCCAGCAGCCAAGACGGGTTGGCTTTCTTT	CASSQDGLAFF
NA	TRBV19	NA	TRBJ2-3	TGTGCCAGTAGTATCGGCACAGATACGCAGTATTTT	CASSIGTDTQYF
TRBD2	TRBV2	NA	TRBJ2-7	TGTGCCAGCAGAACCGGGACTAGCGGGAGTTCGGAGTACTTC	CASRTGTSGSSEYF
TRBD1	TRBV29-1	NA	TRBJ1-1	TGCAGCGGCCAAGACAGGGGCATGAACACTGAAGCTTTCTTT	CSGQDRGMNTEAFF
NA	TRBV4-3	NA	TRBJ1-1	TGCGCCAGCAGCCAATGGAGGAACACTGAAGCTTTCTTT	CASSQWRNTEAFF